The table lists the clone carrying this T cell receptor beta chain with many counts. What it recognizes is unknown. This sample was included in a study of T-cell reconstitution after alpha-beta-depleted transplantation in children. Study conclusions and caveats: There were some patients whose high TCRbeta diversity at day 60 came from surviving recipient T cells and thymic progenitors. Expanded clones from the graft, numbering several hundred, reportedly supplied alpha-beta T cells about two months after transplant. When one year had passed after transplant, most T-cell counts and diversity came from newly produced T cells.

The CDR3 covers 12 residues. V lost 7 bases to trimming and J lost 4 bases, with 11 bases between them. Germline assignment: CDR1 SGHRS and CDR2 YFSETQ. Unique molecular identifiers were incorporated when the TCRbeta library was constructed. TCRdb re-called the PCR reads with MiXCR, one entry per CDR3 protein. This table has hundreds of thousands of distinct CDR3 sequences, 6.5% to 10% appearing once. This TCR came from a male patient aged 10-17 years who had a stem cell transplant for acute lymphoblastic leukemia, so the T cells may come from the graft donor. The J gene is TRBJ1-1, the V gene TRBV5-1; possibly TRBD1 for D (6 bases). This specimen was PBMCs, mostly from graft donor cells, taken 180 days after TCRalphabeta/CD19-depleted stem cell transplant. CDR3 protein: CASGQTSTEAFF. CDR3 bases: TGCGCCAGCGGACAGACTAGCACTGAAGCTTTCTTT.